This T cell receptor (beta chain) emerged from a study of blood T cell repertoires in COVID-19. About the study: Acute and convalescent COVID-19 samples came from the United States, Italy and Spain. Sample material is recorded as cDNA or gDNA derived from T cells, B-cell-depleted T cells, or PBMCs.

Details on this clone: Within the sample, other DNA sequences also encode this same CDR3.

Original processing notes: Using reference gene primer amplification, nucleated cell counts were estimated. TCRdb's table, derived via immunoSEQ multiplex PCR, lists solely in-frame clones and lacks some. V, J and clone size were drawn from that table, and D and trimming were deduced from the DNA. This sample has about 160,000 clones, with about 83% found just once. One Seattle source followed patients from active infection through their disease course. V lost 0 bases, J lost 3 bases, and 6 bases lay in between. The CDR3 is 13 residues long. Germline-derived CDR1 and CDR2 are LNHNV and YYDKDF (reference sequence).

The chain links TRBV15 to TRBJ2-7, with a weak D call TRBD2 (5 bases). The sequencing sample was made of peripheral blood. The sequence was obtained from a woman between 65 and 79 years old with COVID-19, enrolled during active disease. Here the CDR3 DNA reads TGTGCCACCAGCAGAGATCGGGGCTACGAGCAGTACTTC. It specifies CATSRDRGYEQYF.